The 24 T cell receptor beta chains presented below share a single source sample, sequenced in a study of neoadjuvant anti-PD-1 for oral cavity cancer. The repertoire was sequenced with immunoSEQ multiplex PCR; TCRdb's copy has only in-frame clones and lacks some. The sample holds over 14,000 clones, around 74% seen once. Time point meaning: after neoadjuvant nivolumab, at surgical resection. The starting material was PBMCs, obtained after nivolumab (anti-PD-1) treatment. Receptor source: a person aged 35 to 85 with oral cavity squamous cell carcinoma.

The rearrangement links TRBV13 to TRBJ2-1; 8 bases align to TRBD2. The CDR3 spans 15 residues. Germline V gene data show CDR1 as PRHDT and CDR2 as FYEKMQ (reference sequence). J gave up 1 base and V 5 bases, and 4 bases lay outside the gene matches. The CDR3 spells CASSPSGLSYNEQFF. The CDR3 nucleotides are TGTGCCAGCAGCCCTAGCGGGTTATCCTACAATGAGCAGTTCTTC. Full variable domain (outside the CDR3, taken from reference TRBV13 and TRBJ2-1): AAGVIQSPRHLIKEKRETATLKCYPIPRHDTVYWYQQGPGQDPQFLISFYEKMQSDKGSIPDRFSAQQFSDYHSELNMSSLELGDSALYFCASSPSGLSYNEQFFGPGTRLTVL.

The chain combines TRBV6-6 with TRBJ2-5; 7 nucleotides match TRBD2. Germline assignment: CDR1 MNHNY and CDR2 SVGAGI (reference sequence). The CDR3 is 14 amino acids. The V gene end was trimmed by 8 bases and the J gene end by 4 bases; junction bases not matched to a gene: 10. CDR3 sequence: CASYFGRTRETQYF. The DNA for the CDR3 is TGTGCCAGCTATTTCGGGAGGACGAGAGAGACCCAGTACTTC.

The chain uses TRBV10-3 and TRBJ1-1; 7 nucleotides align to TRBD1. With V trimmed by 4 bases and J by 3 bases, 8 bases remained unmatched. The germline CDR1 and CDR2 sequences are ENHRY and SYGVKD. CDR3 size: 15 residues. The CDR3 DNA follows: TGTGCCATCAGTGTTGAAGGACAGGACGACACTGAAGCTTTCTTT. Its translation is CAISVEGQDDTEAFF.

The CDR3 loop is CASSVLTSGSTDTQYF. The CDR3 DNA reads TGTGCCAGCAGTGTCCTGACTAGCGGGAGCACAGATACGCAGTATTTT. This chain joins TRBV6-1 and TRBJ2-3, with 10 bases that match TRBD2. The CDR3 consists of 16 residues. J was trimmed by 0 bases and V by 4 bases; bases with no gene match: 4. Per the germline V gene, CDR1 is MNHNS and CDR2 is SASEGT.

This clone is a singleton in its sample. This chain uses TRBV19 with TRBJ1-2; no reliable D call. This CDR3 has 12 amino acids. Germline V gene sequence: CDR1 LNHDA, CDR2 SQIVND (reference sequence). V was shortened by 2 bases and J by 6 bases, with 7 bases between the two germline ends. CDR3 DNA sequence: TGTGCCAGTAGTATAAACGAGGATGGCTACACCTTC. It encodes CASSINEDGYTF.

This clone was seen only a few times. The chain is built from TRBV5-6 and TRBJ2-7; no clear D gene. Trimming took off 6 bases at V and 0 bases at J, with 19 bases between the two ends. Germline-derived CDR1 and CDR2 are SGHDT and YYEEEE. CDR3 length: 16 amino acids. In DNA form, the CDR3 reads TGTGCCAGCACCTTACGAGGACGGCTGATCTCCTACGAGCAGTACTTC. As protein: CASTLRGRLISYEQYF.

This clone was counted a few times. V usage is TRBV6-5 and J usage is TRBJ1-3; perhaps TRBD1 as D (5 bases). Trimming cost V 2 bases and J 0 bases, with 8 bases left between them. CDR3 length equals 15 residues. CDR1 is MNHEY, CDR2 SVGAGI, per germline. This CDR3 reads CASSYRQFSGNTIYF. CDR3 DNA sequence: TGTGCCAGCAGTTACAGACAGTTCTCTGGAAACACCATATATTTT.

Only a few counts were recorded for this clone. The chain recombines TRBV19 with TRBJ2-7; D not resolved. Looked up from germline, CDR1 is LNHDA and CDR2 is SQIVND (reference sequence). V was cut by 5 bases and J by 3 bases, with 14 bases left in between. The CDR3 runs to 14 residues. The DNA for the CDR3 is TGTGCCAGTAGTCCTCGTCGGTGGGACTACGAGCAGTACTTC. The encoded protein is CASSPRRWDYEQYF.

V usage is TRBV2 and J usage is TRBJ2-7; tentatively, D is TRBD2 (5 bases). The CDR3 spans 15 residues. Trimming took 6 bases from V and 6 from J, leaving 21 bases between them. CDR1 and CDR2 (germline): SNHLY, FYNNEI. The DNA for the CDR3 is TGTGCCAGCAGCGCCACGACTACCCCACGGGGCGAGCAGTACTTC. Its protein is CASSATTTPRGEQYF.

CDR3 sequence (DNA): TGTGCCATCAGTGAGTCGTGGTCGGCCACTGGTCAGCCCCAGCATTTT. It encodes CAISESWSATGQPQHF. The chain carries TRBV10-3 and TRBJ1-5; no clear D gene. The CDR3 runs 16 residues. V was trimmed by 0 bases and J by 6 bases, leaving 15 bases between them. The germline gives CDR1 ENHRY, CDR2 SYGVKD.

CDR3 in amino acids: CASRWGQGSYNEQFF. DNA of the CDR3: TGTGCCAGCAGATGGGGACAGGGTTCCTACAATGAGCAGTTCTTC. The rearrangement uses TRBV7-2 and TRBJ2-1; TRBD1 aligns across 9 bases. The CDR3 spans 15 residues. Germline V gene sequence: CDR1 SGHTA, CDR2 FQGNSA. The J segment lost 1 base and the V segment lost 6 bases, leaving 4 bases of the junction unmatched.

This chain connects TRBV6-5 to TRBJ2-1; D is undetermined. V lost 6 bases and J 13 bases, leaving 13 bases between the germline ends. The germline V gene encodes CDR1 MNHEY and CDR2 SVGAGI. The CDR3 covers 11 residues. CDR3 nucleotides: TGTGCCAGCAGCGCAAAGGGCCCACAGTTCTTC. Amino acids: CASSAKGPQFF.

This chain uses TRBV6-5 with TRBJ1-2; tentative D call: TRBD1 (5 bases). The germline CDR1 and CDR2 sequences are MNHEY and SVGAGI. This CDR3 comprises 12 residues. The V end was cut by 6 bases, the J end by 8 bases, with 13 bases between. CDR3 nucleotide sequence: TGTGCCAGCAGAGTAGACAGTAGCGGCTACACCTTC. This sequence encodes CASRVDSSGYTF.

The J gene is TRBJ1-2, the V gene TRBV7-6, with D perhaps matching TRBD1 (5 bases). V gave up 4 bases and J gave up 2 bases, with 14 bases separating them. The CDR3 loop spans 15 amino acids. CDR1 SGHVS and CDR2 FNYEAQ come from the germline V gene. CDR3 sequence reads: CASSSNEGSNYGYTF. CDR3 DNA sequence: TGTGCCAGCAGCTCCAATGAGGGGAGCAACTATGGCTACACCTTC.

CDR3 sequence reads: CASSGTGAGANVLTF. In DNA, the CDR3 is TGTGCCAGCAGCGGGACAGGGGCTGGGGCCAACGTCCTGACTTTC. The genes are TRBV7-9 and TRBJ2-6; 10 nucleotides line up with TRBD1. V dropped 5 bases and J dropped 2; count of bases not matched to a gene: 0. The CDR3 is 15 residues long. Germline loops: CDR1 SEHNR, CDR2 FQNEAQ (reference sequence).

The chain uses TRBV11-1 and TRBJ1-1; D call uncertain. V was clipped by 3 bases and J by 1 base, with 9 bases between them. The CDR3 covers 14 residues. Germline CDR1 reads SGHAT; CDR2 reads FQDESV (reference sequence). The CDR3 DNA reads TGTGCCAGCAGCTTGGGCAGTTCGAACACTGAAGCTTTCTTT. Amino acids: CASSLGSSNTEAFF. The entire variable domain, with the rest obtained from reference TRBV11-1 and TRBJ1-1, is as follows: EAEVAQSPRYKITEKSQAVAFWCDPISGHATLYWYRQILGQGPELLVQFQDESVVDDSQLPKDRFSAERLKGVDSTLKIQPAELGDSAMYLCASSLGSSNTEAFFGQGTRLTVV.

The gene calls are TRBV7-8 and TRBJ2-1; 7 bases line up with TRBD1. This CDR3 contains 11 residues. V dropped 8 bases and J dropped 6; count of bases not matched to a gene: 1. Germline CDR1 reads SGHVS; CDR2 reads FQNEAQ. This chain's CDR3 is CASHRGNEQFF. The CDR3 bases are TGTGCCAGCCACAGGGGCAATGAGCAGTTCTTC.

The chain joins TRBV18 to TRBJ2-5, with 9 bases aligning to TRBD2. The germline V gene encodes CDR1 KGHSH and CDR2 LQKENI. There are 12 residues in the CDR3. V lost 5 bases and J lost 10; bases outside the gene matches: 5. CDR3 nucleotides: TGTGCCAGCTCATCTAGCGGGGACAGCCAGTACTTC. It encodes CASSSSGDSQYF.

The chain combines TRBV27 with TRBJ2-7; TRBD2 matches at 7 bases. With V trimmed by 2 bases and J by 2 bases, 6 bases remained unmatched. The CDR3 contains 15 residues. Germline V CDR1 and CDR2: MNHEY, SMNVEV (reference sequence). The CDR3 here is CASSLGAGVAYEQYF. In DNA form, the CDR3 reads TGTGCCAGCAGTTTAGGGGCGGGAGTCGCCTACGAGCAGTACTTC.

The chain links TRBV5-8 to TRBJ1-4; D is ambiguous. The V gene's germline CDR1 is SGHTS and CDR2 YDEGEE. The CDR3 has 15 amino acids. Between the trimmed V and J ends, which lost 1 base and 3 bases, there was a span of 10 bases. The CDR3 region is CASSLMGIANEKLFF. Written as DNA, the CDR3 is TGTGCCAGCAGCTTGATGGGGATAGCTAATGAAAAACTGTTTTTT.

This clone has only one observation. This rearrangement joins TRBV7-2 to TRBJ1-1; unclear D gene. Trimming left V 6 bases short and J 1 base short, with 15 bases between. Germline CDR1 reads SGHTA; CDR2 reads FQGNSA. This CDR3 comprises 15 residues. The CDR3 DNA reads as TGTGCCAGCAGTTTCCAGACCGTAGGGAACACTGAAGCTTTCTTT. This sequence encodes CASSFQTVGNTEAFF.

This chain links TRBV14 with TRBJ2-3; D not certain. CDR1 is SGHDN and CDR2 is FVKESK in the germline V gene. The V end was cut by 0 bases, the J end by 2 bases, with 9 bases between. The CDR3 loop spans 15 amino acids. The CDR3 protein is CASSQDLGDTDTQYF. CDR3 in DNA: TGTGCCAGCAGCCAAGATCTTGGGGACACAGATACGCAGTATTTT.

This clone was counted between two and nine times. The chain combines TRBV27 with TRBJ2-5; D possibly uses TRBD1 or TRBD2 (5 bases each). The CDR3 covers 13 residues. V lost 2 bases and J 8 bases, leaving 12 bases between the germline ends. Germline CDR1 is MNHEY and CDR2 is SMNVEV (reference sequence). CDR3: CASSLGTDHTQYF. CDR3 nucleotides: TGTGCCAGCAGTTTAGGGACGGACCATACCCAGTACTTC.

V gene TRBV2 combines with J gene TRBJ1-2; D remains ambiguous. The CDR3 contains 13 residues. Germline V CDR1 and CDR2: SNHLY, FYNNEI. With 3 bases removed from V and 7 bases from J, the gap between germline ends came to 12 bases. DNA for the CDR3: TGTGCCAGCAGTGACACTACCCCCCTTGGCTACACCTTC. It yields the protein CASSDTTPLGYTF.